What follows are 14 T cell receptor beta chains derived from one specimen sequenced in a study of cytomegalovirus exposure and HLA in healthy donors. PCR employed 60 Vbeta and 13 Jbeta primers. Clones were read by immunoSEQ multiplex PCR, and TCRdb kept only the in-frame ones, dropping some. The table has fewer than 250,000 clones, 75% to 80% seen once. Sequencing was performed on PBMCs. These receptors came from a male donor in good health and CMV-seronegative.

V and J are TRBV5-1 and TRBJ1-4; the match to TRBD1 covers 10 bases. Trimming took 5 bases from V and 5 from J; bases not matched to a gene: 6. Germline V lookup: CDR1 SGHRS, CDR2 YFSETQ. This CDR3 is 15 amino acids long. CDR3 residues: CASRPGDRGNEKLFF. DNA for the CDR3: TGCGCCAGCAGACCCGGGGACAGGGGAAATGAAAAACTGTTTTTT.

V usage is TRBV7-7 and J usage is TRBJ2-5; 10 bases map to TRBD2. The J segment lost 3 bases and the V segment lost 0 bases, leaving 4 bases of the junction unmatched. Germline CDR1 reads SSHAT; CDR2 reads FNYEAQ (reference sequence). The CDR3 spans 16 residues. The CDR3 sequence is CASSLAGAGGKETQYF. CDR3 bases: TGTGCCAGCAGCTTAGCCGGAGCGGGGGGGAAAGAGACCCAGTACTTC.

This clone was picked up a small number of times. The CDR3 loop is CASSLSNRGNEQYF. The CDR3 nucleotides are TGTGCCAGCAGTTTAAGTAACAGGGGGAACGAGCAGTACTTC. The chain recombines TRBV28 with TRBJ2-7; 8 bases are a match to TRBD1. The ends lost 2 bases at V and 5 bases at J; junction bases unmatched: 5. This CDR3 has 14 residues. Looked up from germline, CDR1 is MDHEN and CDR2 is SYDVKM.

The DNA of the CDR3 is TGTGCCAGCAGGATGACACCTCTGGACACCGGGGAGCTGTTTTTT. It yields the protein CASRMTPLDTGELFF. The chain carries TRBV6-1 and TRBJ2-2, with D unclear. From germline, CDR1 is MNHNS and CDR2 SASEGT. This CDR3 has 15 residues. V was pared by 6 bases and J by 3 bases, with 14 bases between.

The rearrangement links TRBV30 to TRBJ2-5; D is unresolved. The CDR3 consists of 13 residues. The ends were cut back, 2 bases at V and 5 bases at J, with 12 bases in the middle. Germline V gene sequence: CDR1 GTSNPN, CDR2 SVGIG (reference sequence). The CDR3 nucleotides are TGTGCCTGGAGTTCTAGTATTGGCGAGACCCAGTACTTC. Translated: CAWSSSIGETQYF.

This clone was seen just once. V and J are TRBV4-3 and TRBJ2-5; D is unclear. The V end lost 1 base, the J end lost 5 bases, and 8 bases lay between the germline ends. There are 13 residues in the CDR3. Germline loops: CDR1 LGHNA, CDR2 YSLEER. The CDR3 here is CASSQVPGETQYF. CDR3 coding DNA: TGCGCCAGCAGCCAAGTTCCCGGGGAGACCCAGTACTTC.

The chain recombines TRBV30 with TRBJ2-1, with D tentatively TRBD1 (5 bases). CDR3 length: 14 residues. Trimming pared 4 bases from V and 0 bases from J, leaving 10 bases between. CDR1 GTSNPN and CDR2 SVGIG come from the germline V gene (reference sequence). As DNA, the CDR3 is TGTGCCTGGAACCTGGACATCTCCTACAATGAGCAGTTCTTC. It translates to CAWNLDISYNEQFF.

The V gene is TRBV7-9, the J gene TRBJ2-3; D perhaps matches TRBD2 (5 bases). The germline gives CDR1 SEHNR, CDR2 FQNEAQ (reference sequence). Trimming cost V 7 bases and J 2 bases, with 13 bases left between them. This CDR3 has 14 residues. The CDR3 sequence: CASNSGRVTDTQYF. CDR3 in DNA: TGTGCCAGCAACTCTGGGCGGGTCACAGATACGCAGTATTTT.

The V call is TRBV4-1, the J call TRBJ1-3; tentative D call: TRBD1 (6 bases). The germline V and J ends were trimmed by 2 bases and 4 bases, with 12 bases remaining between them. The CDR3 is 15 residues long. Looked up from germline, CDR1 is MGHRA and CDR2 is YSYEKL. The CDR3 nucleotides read TGCGCCAGCAGCCAAAGCAGGGGCACAGGAAACACCATATATTTT. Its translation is CASSQSRGTGNTIYF.

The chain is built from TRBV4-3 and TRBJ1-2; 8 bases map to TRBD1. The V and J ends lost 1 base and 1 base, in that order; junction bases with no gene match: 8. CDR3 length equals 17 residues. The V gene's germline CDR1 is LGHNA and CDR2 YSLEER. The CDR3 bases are TGCGCCAGCAGCCAAGGGTTTCAGGGGGCAGATAACTATGGCTACACCTTC. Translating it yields CASSQGFQGADNYGYTF.

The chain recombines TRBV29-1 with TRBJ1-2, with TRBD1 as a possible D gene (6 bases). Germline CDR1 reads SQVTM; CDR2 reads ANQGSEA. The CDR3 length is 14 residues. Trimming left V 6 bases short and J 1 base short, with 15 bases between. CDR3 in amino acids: CSVGGQDYNYGYTF. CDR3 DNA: TGCAGCGTGGGGGGGCAGGACTATAACTATGGCTACACCTTC.

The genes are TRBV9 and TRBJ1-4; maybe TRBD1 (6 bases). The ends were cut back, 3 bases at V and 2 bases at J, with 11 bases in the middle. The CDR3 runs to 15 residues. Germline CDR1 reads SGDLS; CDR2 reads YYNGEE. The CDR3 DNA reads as TGTGCCAGCAGCGAGAGACAGGCCACTAATGAAAAACTGTTTTTT. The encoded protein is CASSERQATNEKLFF.

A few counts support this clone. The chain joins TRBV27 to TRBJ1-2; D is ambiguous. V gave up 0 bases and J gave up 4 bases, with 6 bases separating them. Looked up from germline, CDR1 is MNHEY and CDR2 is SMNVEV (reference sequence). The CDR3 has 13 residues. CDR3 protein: CASSLSPLYGYTF. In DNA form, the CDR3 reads TGTGCCAGCAGTTTATCCCCCCTCTATGGCTACACCTTC.

The CDR3 coding sequence is TGTGCCAGCAGCGTAGCCCCAACGACTAGCGGTGTCTCCTACGAGCAGTACTTC. The encoded protein is CASSVAPTTSGVSYEQYF. The chain recombines TRBV9 with TRBJ2-7; TRBD2 agrees at 9 bases. The trim removed 0 bases at V and 0 bases at J, leaving 10 bases unmatched. Germline values: CDR1 SGDLS, CDR2 YYNGEE. This CDR3 has 18 amino acids.